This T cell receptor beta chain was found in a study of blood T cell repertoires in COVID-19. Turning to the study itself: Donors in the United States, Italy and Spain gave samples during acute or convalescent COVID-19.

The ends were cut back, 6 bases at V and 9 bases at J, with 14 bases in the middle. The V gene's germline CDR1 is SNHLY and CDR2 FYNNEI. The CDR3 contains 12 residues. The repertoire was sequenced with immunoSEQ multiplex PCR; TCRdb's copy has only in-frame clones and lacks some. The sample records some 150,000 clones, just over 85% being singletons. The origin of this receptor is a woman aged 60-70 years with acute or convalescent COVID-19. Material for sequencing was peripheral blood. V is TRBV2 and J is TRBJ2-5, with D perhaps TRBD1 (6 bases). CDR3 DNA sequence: TGTGCCAGCAGCCTTGACAGGTCGCCCCAGTACTTC. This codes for CASSLDRSPQYF.